This T cell receptor beta chain was sequenced in a study of blood T cell repertoires in COVID-19. The data were produced by immunoSEQ multiplex PCR, yet TCRdb's version contains in-frame clones alone and is incomplete. The sample records about 180,000 clones, over 75% being singletons. The receptor was derived from a human donor with active or convalescent COVID-19. The donor label of this sample is uncertain. Sequencing was performed on peripheral blood.

CDR3 DNA sequence: TGTGCCACCAGTGACTCCATAACAGGGGGCGTTGGCTACACCTTC. Its translation: CATSDSITGGVGYTF. The J gene is TRBJ1-2, the V gene TRBV24-1; TRBD1 agrees at 9 bases. J was trimmed by 7 bases and V by 4 bases; bases with no gene match: 9. Germline V gene lookup returns CDR1 KGHDR and CDR2 SFDVKD. The CDR3 extends over 15 amino acids.